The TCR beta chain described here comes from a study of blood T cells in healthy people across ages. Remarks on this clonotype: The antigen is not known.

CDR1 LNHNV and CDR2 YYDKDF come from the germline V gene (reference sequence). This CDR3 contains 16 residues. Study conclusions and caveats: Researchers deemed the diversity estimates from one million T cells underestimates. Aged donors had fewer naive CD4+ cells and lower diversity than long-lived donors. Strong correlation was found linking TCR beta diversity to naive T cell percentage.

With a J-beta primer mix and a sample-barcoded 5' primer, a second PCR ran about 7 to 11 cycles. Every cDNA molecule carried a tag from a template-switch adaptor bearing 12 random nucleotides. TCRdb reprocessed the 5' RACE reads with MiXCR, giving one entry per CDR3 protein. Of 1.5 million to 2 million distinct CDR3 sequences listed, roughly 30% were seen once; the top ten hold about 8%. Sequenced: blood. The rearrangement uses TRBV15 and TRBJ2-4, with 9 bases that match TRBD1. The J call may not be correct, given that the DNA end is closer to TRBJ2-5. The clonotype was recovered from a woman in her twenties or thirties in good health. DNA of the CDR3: TGTGCCACCAGCAGAGAGAAGGGACAGGGTAGAGAGACCCAGTACTTC. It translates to CATSREKGQGRETQYF.